This T cell receptor (beta chain) was obtained from a study of Graves' ophthalmopathy and Graves' hyperthyroidism. Study results and caveats: Most thyroid clonotypes expanded beyond 0.001 frequency were also found in blood. The model predicted ophthalmopathy progression with 60% to 71% sensitivity and less than 85% specificity.

The CDR3 contains 11 residues. In germline, CDR1 is MGHDK, CDR2 SYGVNS. V was shortened by 8 bases and J by 5 bases, with 9 bases between the two germline ends. Hyperthyroidism cases were recent diagnoses of under 2 months' duration in people aged 18 to 65. The PBMCs were taken from approximately 9.7 ml of fresh peripheral blood. In regard to this clonotype: Its specificity is not known.

As the template, RNA transcripts were used to amplify TCR beta CDR3 regions. An opening RT-PCR round employed HTBI primers and preceded a second-round multiplex PCR. Via MiXCR, TCRdb re-called the multiplex PCR reads, giving one row per CDR3 protein. The sample shows about 380,000 distinct CDR3 sequences, over 15% of them seen only once. Sequenced input: peripheral blood. The clonotype was recovered from a woman in her late teens or twenties with stable Graves' hyperthyroidism. The rearrangement uses TRBV25-1 and TRBJ1-1; D is perhaps TRBD1 (6 bases). The CDR3 loop reads CASFRGTEAFF. CDR3 sequence (DNA): TGTGCCAGCTTCAGGGGTACTGAAGCTTTCTTT.